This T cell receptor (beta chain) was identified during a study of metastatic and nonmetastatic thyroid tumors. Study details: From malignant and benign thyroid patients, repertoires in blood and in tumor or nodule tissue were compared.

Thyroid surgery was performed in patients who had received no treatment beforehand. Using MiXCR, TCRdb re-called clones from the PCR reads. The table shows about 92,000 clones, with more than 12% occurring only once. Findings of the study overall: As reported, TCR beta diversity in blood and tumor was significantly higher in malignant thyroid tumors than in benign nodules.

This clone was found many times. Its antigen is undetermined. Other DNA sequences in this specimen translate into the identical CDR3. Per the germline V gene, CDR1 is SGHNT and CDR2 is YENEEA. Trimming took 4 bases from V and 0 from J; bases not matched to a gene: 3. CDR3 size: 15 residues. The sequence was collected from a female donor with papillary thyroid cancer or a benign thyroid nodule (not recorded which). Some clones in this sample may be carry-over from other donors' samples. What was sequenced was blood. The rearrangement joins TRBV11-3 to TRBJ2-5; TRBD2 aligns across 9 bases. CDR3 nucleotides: TGTGCCAGCAGCTCGCGGGGGGGCGACCAAGAGACCCAGTACTTC. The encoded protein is CASSSRGGDQETQYF. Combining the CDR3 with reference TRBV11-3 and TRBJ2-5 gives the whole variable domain EAGVVQSPRYKIIEKKQPVAFWCNPISGHNTLYWYLQNLGQGPELLIRYENEEAVDDSQLPKDRFSAERLKGVDSTLKIQPAELGDSAVYLCASSSRGGDQETQYFGPGTRLLVL.